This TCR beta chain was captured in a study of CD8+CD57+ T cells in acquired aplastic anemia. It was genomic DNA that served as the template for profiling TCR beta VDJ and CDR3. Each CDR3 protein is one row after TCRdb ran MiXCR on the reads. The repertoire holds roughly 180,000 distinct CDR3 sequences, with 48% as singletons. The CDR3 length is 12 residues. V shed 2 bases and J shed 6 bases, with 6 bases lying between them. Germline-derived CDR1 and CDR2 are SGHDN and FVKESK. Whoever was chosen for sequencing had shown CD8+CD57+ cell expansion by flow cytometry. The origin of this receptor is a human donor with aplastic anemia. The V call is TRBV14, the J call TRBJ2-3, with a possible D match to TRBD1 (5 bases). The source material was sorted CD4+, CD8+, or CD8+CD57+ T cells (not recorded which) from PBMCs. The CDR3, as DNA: TGTGCCAGCAGCCAAAAGGGGGATACGCAGTATTTT. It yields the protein CASSQKGDTQYF.